This TCR beta chain was sequenced for a study of cytomegalovirus exposure and HLA in healthy donors. Study-level points and caveats: Association of a missense DCLRE1C variant with TCR beta V- and J-gene trimming was reported in a later analysis.

This clone has a handful of counts. Its antigen is currently unknown. Germline V lookup: CDR1 MNHNY, CDR2 SVGAGI (reference sequence). The CDR3 loop spans 12 amino acids. J lost 6 bases, V lost 8 bases, and 6 bases had no gene match. Researchers ran the PCR with 60 Vbeta and 13 Jbeta primers. Libraries were prepared by immunoSEQ multiplex PCR; TCRdb keeps only in-frame clonotypes and omits some of them. The sample shows 110,000 or so clones, under 90% of them seen only once. Sequencing was performed on PBMCs. This clonotype was obtained from a woman younger than 35 in good health and CMV-seronegative. The chain carries TRBV6-6 and TRBJ1-2; 7 nucleotides agree with TRBD1. The DNA for the CDR3 is TGTGCCAGCGAGACAGGGAGGAATGGCTACACCTTC. Amino acids: CASETGRNGYTF.